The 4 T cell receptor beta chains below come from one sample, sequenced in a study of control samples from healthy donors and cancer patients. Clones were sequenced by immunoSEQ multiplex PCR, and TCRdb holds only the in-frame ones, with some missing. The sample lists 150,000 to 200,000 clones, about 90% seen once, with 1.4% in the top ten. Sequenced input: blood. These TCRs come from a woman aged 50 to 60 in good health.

This CDR3 is CASSLPLTQGLKGYEQYF. CDR3 DNA sequence: TGTGCCAGCAGCTTACCCTTAACACAGGGGCTAAAGGGTTACGAGCAGTACTTC. The chain links TRBV7-2 to TRBJ2-7, with 7 bases lining up with TRBD1. With 2 bases clipped from V and 4 bases from J, the junction kept 17 bases outside the gene matches. The CDR3 spans 18 residues. Germline lookup yields CDR1 SGHTA and CDR2 FQGNSA. The whole variable domain, remainder taken from reference TRBV7-2 and TRBJ2-7, is GAGVSQSPSNKVTEKGKDVELRCDPISGHTALYWYRQSLGQGLEFLIYFQGNSAPDKSGLPSDRFSAERTGGSVSTLTIQRTQQEDSAVYLCASSLPLTQGLKGYEQYFGPGTRLTVT.

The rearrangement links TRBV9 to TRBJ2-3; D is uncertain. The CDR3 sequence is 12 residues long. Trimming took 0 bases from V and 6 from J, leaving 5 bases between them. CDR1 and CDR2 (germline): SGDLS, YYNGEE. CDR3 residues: CASSVVGDTQYF. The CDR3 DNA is TGTGCCAGCAGCGTAGTGGGGGATACGCAGTATTTT.

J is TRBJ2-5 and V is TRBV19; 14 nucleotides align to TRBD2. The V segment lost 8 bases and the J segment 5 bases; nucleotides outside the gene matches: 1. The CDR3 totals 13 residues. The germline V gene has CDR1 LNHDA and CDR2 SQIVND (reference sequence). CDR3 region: CASGTSGGETQYF. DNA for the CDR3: TGTGCCAGTGGGACTAGCGGGGGCGAGACCCAGTACTTC.

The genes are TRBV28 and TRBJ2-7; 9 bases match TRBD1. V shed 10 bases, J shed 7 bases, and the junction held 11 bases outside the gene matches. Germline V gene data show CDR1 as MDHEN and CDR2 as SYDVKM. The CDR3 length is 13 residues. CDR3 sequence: CATMGQGRGEQYF. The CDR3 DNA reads TGTGCCACCATGGGACAGGGACGTGGAGAGCAGTACTTC.